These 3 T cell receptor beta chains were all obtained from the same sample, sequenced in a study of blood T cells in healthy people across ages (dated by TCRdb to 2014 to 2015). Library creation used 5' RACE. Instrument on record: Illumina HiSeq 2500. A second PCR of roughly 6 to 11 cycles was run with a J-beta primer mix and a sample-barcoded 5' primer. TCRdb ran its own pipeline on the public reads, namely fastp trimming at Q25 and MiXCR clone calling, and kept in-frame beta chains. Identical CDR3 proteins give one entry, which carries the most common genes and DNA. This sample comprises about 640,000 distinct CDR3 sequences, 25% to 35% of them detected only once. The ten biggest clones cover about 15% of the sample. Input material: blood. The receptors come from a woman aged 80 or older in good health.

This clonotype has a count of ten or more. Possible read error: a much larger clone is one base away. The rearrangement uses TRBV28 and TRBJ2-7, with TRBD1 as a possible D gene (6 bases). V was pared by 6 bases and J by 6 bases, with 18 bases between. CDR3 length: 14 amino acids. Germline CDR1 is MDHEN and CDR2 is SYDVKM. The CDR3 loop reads CASRSPGQRGEQYF. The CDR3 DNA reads TGTGCCAGCAGATCACCGGGACAACGGGGCGAGCAGTACTTC. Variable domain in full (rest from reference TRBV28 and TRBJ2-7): DVKVTQSSRYLVKRTGEKVFLECVQDMDHENMFWYRQDPGLGLRLIYFSYDVKMKEKGDIPEGYSVSREKKERFSLILESASTNQTSMYLCASRSPGQRGEQYFGPGTRLTVT.

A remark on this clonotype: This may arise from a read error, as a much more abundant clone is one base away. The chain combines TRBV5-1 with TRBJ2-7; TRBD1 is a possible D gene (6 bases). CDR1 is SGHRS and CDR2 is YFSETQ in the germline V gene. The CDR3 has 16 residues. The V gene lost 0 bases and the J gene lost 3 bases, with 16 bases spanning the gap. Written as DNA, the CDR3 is TGCGCCAGCAGCTTGGGAGGGGGTTTCGACTGCTACGAGCAGTACTTC. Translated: CASSLGGGFDCYEQYF. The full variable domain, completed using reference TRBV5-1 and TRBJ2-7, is KAGVTQTPRYLIKTRGQQVTLSCSPISGHRSVSWYQQTPGQGLQFLFEYFSETQRNKGNFPGRFSGRQFSNSRSEMNVSTLELGDSALYLCASSLGGGFDCYEQYFGPGTRLTVT.

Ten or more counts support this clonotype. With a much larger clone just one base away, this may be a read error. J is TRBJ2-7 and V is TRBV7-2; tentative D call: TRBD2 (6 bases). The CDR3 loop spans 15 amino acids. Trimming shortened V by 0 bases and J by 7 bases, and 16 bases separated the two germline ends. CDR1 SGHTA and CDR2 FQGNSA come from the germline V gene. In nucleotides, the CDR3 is TGTGCCAGCAGCTTAGCCCCGGGGGTGTACAATGAGCAGTACTTC. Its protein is CASSLAPGVYNEQYF.